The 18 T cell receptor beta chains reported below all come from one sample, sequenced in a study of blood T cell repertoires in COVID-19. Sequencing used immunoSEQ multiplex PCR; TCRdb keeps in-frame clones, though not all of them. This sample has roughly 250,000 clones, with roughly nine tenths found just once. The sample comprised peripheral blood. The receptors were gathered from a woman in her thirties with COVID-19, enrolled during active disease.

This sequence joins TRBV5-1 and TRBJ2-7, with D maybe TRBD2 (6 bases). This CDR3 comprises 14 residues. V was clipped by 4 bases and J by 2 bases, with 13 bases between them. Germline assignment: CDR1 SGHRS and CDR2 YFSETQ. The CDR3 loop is CASSPGGSPYEQYF. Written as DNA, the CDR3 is TGCGCCAGCAGCCCCGGGGGTAGCCCCTACGAGCAGTACTTC.

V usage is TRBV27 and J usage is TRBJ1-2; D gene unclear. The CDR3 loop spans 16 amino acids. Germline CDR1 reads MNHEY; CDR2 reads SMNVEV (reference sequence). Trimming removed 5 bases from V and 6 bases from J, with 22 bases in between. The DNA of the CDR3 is TGTGCCAGCAGTGCATTAGGTCCGCAGGCCCAAGATGGCTACACCTTC. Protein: CASSALGPQAQDGYTF.

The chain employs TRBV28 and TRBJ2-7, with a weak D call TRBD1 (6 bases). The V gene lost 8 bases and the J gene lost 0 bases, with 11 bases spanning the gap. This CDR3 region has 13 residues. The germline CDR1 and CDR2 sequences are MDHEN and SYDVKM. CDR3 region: CASRTASSYEQYF. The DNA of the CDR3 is TGTGCCAGCCGGACAGCCAGCTCCTACGAGCAGTACTTC.

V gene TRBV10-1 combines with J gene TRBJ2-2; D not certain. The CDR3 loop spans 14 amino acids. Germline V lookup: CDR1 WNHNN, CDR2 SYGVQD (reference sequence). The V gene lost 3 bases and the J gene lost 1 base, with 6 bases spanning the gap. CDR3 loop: CASSELMNTGELFF. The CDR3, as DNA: TGCGCCAGCAGTGAACTGATGAACACCGGGGAGCTGTTTTTT.

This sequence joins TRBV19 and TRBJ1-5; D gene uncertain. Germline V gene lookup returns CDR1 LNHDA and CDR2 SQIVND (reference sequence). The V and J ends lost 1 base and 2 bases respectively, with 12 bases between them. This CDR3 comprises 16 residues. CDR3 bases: TGTGCCAGTAGTATAGCACGGATAGCCGGCAATCAGCCCCAGCATTTT. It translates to CASSIARIAGNQPQHF.

CDR3 coding DNA: TGCGCCAGCAGCTTGGAGACAGTTACAGATACGCAGTATTTT. Translating gives CASSLETVTDTQYF. This chain uses TRBV5-1 with TRBJ2-3; D is possibly TRBD1 (5 bases). Germline CDR1 reads SGHRS; CDR2 reads YFSETQ. The ends were cut back, 0 bases at V and 3 bases at J, with 8 bases in the middle. There are 14 residues in the CDR3. The full variable domain, with the rest looked up from reference TRBV5-1 and TRBJ2-3, is KAGVTQTPRYLIKTRGQQVTLSCSPISGHRSVSWYQQTPGQGLQFLFEYFSETQRNKGNFPGRFSGRQFSNSRSEMNVSTLELGDSALYLCASSLETVTDTQYFGPGTRLTVL.

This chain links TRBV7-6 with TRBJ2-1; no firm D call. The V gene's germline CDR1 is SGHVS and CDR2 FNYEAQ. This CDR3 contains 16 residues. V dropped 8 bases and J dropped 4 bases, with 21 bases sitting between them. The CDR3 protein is CASGGFSNLRYNEQFF. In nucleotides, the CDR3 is TGTGCCAGCGGCGGCTTCTCTAACCTTAGGTACAATGAGCAGTTCTTC.

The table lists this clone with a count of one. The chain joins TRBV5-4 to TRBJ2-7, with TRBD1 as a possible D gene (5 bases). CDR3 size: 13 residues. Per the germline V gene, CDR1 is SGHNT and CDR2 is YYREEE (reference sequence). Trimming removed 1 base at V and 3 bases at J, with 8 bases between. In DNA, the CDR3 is TGTGCCAGCAGCTTGCAGGGATACTACGAGCAGTACTTC. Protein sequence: CASSLQGYYEQYF. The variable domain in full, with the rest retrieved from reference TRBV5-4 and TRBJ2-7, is ETGVTQSPTHLIKTRGQQVTLRCSSQSGHNTVSWYQQALGQGPQFIFQYYREEENGRGNFPPRFSGLQFPNYSSELNVNALELDDSALYLCASSLQGYYEQYFGPGTRLTVT.

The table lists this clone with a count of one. The CDR3 loop reads CSVETGSYEQYF. In nucleotides, the CDR3 is TGCAGCGTTGAAACCGGTTCCTACGAGCAGTACTTC. V is TRBV29-1 and J is TRBJ2-7, with D hard to call. Germline lookup yields CDR1 SQVTM and CDR2 ANQGSEA. V lost 2 bases, J lost 1 base, and 6 bases lay in between. The CDR3 extends over 12 amino acids.

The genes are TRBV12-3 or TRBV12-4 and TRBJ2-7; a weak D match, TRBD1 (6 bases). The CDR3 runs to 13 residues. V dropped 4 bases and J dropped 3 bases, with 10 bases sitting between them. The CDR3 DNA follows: TGTGCCAGCAGTTCCCCAGGGGTCTACGAGCAGTACTTC. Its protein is CASSSPGVYEQYF.

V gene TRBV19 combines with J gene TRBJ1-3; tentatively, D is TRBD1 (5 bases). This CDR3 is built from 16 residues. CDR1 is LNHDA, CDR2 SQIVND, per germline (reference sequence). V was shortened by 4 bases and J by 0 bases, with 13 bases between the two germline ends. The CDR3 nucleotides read TGTGCCAGTAGTACCGGACATCTTGTCTCTGGAAACACCATATATTTT. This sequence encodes CASSTGHLVSGNTIYF. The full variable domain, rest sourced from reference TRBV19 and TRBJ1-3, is DGGITQSPKYLFRKEGQNVTLSCEQNLNHDAMYWYRQDPGQGLRLIYYSQIVNDFQKGDIAEGYSVSREKKESFPLTVTSAQKNPTAFYLCASSTGHLVSGNTIYFGEGSWLTVV.

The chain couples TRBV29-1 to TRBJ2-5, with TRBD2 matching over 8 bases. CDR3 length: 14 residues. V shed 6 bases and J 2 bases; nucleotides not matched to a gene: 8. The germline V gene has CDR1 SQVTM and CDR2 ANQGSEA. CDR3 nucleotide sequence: TGCAGCGTGGGGGCGGGGGGCCCGCAAGAGACCCAGTACTTC. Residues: CSVGAGGPQETQYF.

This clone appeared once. CDR3 sequence: CAISEGRGRDEAFF. The CDR3 DNA reads TGTGCCATCAGTGAGGGCAGGGGAAGGGATGAAGCTTTCTTT. This chain joins TRBV10-3 and TRBJ1-1, with D maybe TRBD1 (6 bases). The CDR3 has 14 amino acids. The germline V gene encodes CDR1 ENHRY and CDR2 SYGVKD. Trimming stripped 2 bases from V and 7 bases from J, with 14 bases between.

CDR3 residues: CATRSSTDTQYF. CDR3 DNA: TGTGCCACCAGGTCTAGCACAGATACGCAGTATTTT. J is TRBJ2-3 and V is TRBV5-4; D gene unclear. The CDR3 has 12 residues. CDR1 and CDR2 from the germline V gene are SGHNT and YYREEE (reference sequence). The ends were cut back, 9 bases at V and 0 bases at J, with 8 bases in the middle.

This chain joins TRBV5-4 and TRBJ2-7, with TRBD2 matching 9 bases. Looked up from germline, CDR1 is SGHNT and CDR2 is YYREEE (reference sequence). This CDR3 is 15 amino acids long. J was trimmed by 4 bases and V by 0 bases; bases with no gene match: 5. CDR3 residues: CASSLGGGGRYEQYF. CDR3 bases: TGTGCCAGCAGCTTGGGCGGGGGGGGCCGGTACGAGCAGTACTTC. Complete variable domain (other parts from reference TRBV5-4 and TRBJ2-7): ETGVTQSPTHLIKTRGQQVTLRCSSQSGHNTVSWYQQALGQGPQFIFQYYREEENGRGNFPPRFSGLQFPNYSSELNVNALELDDSALYLCASSLGGGGRYEQYFGPGTRLTVT.

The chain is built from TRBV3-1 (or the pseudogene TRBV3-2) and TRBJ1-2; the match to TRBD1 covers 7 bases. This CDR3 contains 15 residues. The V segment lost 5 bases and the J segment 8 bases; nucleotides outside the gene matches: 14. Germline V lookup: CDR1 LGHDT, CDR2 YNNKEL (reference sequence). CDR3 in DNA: TGTGCCAGCAGCAACAGGGGAGTCTCTCCTAGGGGCTACACCTTC. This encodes CASSNRGVSPRGYTF.

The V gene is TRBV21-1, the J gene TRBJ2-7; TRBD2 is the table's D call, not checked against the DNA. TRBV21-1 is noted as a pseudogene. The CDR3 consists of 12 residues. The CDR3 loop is CAGRLSSYEQYF. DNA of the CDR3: TGTGCCGGGAGGTTATCTTCCTACGAGCAGTACTTC.

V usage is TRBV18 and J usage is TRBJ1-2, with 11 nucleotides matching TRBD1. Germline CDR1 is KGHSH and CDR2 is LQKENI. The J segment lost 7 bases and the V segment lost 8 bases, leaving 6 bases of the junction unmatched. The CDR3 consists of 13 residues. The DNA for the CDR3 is TGTGCCAGCAAAGGACAGGGGGCGCCTGGCTACACCTTC. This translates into CASKGQGAPGYTF.